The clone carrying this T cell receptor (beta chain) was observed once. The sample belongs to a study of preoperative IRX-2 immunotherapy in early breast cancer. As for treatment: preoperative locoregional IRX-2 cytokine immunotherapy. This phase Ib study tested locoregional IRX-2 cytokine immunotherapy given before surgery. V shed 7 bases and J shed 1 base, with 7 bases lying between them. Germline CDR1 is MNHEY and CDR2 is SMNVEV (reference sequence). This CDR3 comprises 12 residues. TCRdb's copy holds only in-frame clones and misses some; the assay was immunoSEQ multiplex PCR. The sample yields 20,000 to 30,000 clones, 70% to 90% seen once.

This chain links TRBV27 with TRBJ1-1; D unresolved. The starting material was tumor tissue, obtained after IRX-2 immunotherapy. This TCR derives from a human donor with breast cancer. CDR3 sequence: CASTSANTEAFF. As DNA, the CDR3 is TGTGCCAGCACCTCCGCGAACACTGAAGCTTTCTTT.